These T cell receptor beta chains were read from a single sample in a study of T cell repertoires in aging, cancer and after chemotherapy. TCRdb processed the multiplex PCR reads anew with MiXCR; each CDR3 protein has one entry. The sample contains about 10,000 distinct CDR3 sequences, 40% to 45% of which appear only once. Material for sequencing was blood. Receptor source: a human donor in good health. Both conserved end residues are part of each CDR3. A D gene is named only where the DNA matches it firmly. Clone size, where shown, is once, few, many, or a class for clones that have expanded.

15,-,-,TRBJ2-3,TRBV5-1,CASSLVLSSTDTQYF,TGCGCCAGCAGCTTGGTACTTTCTAGCACAGATACGCAGTATTTT
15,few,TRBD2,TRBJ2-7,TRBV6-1,CASSEREGEAYEQYF,TGTGCCAGCAGTGAAAGGGAGGGAGAGGCCTACGAGCAGTACTTC
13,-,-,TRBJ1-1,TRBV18,CASSPSTMTEAFF,TGTGCCAGCTCACCCAGCACGATGACTGAAGCTTTCTTT
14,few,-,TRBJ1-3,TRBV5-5,CASSLGTSGNTIYF,TGTGCCAGCAGCTTGGGCACCAGTGGAAACACCATATATTTT
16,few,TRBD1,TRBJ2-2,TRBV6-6,CASRDRDRGGTGELFF,TGTGCCAGCAGGGATAGGGACAGGGGAGGAACCGGGGAGCTGTTTTTT
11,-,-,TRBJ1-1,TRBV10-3,CAIAGDTEAFF,TGTGCCATCGCCGGGGACACTGAAGCTTTCTTT
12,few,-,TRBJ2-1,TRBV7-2,CASSLRVNEQFF,TGTGCCAGCAGCTTAAGGGTCAATGAGCAGTTCTTC
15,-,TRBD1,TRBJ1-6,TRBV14,CASSPWTGSNSPLHF,TGTGCCAGCAGCCCTTGGACAGGAAGTAATTCACCCCTCCACTTT
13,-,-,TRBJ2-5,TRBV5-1,CASSTASKETQYF,TGCGCCAGCAGCACAGCAAGCAAAGAGACCCAGTACTTC
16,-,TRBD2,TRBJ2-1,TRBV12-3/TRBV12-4,CASSSTSGGLYNEQFF,TGTGCCAGCAGTTCGACTAGCGGGGGGTTGTACAATGAGCAGTTCTTC
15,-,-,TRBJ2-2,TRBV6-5,CASSSPRGGMRELFF,TGCGCCAGCAGTTCCCCGAGGGGGGGCATGAGGGAGCTGTTTTTT
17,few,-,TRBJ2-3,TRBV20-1,CSASSPPGTRHTDTQYF,TGCAGTGCTAGTTCACCTCCTGGGACCAGACACACAGATACGCAGTATTTT
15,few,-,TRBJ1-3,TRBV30,CAWSASGSTGNTIYF,TGTGCCTGGAGTGCCTCGGGCTCTACTGGAAACACCATATATTTT
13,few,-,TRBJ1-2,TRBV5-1,CASSTGPGGGYTF,TGCGCCAGCAGCACGGGGCCGGGGGGAGGCTACACCTTC
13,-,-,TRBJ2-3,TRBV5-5,CASMTRGADTQYF,TGCGCCAGCATGACCAGGGGAGCAGATACGCAGTATTTT
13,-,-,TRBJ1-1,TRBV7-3,CASSSGAGTEAFF,TGTGCCAGCAGCTCCGGGGCGGGCACTGAAGCTTTCTTT
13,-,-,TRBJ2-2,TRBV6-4,CASSDTPTGELFF,TGTGCCAGCAGTGACACCCCCACCGGGGAGCTGTTTTTT
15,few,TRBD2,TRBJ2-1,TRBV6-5,CASSTGTRGWYEQFF,TGTGCCAGCAGTACCGGGACTAGGGGGTGGTATGAGCAGTTCTTC
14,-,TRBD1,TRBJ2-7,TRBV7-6,CASSTGQGAYKQYF,TGTGCCAGCAGCACCGGACAGGGAGCCTACAAGCAGTACTTC
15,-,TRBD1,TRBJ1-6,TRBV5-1,CASSLGTQGRYPLHF,TGCGCCAGCAGCTTGGGGACACAGGGGCGATACCCCCTCCACTTT
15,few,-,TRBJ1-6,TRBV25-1,CASSGFRVGNSPLHF,TGTGCCAGCAGTGGGTTCCGTGTCGGTAATTCACCCCTCCACTTT
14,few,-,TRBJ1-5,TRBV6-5,CASSYSGKNQPQHF,TGTGCCAGCAGTTACTCAGGGAAGAATCAGCCCCAGCATTTT
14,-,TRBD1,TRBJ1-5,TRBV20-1,CSARGQKSNQPQHF,TGCAGTGCTAGGGGACAGAAAAGCAATCAGCCCCAGCATTTT
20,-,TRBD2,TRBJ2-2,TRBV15,CATSRDQRLAGVTNTGELFF,TGTGCCACCAGCAGAGATCAAAGGCTAGCGGGGGTCACGAACACCGGGGAGCTGTTTTTT
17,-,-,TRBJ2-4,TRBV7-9,CASSPYPGEVAKNIQYF,TGTGCCAGCAGCCCTTACCCGGGGGAAGTAGCCAAAAACATTCAGTACTTC
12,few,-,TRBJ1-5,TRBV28,CASRDINQPQHF,TGTGCCAGCCGGGACATTAATCAGCCCCAGCATTTT
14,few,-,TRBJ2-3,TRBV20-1,CSARDRGPPDTQYF,TGCAGTGCTAGAGATCGGGGGCCGCCAGATACGCAGTATTTT
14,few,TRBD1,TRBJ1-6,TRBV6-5,CASSPGTGASPLHF,TGTGCCAGCAGTCCCGGGACAGGGGCTTCACCCCTCCACTTT
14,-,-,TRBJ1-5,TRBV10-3,CASSEYRANQPQHF,TGCGCCAGCAGTGAGTATAGGGCCAATCAGCCCCAGCATTTT
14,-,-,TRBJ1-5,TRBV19,CASSIEERRQPQHF,TGTGCCAGTAGTATAGAAGAAAGGAGACAGCCCCAGCATTTT
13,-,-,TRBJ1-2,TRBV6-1,CASSVGWGYGYTF,TGTGCCAGCAGTGTTGGGTGGGGCTATGGCTACACCTTC
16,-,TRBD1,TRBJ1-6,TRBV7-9,CASSVHGTGNNSPLHF,TGTGCCAGCAGCGTCCACGGGACAGGGAATAATTCACCCCTCCACTTT
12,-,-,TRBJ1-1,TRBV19,CASRGLNTEAFF,TGTGCCAGTCGGGGGCTGAACACTGAAGCTTTCTTT
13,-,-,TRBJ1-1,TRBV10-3,CASRGLPNTEAFF,TGTGCCTCCAGGGGCCTTCCGAACACTGAAGCTTTCTTT
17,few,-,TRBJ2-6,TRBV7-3,CASSLTATRTGANVLTF,TGTGCCAGCAGCTTAACGGCGACCCGAACTGGGGCCAACGTCCTGACTTTC
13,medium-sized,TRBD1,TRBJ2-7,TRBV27,CASSRTGDYEQYF,TGTGCCAGCAGTCGAACAGGGGACTACGAGCAGTACTTC
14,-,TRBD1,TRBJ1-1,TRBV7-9,CASSLTGMNTEAFF,TGTGCCAGCAGCTTGACAGGGATGAACACTGAAGCTTTCTTT
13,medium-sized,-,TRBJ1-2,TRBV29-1,CSARTDSGYGYTF,TGCAGCGCCCGGACTGATTCGGGCTATGGCTACACCTTC
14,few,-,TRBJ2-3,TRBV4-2,CASSQTISTDTQYF,TGTGCCAGCAGCCAAACTATTAGCACAGATACGCAGTATTTT
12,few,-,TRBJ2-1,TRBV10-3,CAISDTDNEQFF,TGTGCCATCAGTGACACGGATAATGAGCAGTTCTTC
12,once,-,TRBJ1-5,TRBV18,CASQESNQPQHF,TGTGCCAGCCAAGAGTCCAATCAGCCCCAGCATTTT
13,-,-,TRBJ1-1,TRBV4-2,CASTFTQGTEAFF,TGTGCCAGCACCTTTACGCAGGGCACTGAAGCTTTCTTT
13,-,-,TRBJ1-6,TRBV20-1,CSVTRGGNSPLHF,TGCAGCGTAACTCGGGGGGGTAATTCACCCCTCCACTTT
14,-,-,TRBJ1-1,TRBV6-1,CASTIAGFRTEAFF,TGTGCCAGCACTATCGCAGGGTTTCGGACTGAAGCTTTCTTT
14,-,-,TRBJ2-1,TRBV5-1,CASSLYYTYNEQFF,TGCGCCAGCAGCTTGTATTACACTTACAATGAGCAGTTCTTC
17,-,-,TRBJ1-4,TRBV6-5,CASSASPRGLAGEKLFF,TGTGCCAGCAGCGCCTCACCCCGGGGACTGGCTGGGGAAAAACTGTTTTTT
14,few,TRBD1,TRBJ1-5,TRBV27,CASRTGTVNQPQHF,TGTGCCAGCAGAACCGGGACAGTTAATCAGCCCCAGCATTTT
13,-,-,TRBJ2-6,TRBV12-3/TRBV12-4,CASRSSGANVLTF,TGTGCCAGCAGGTCCTCTGGGGCCAACGTCCTGACTTTC
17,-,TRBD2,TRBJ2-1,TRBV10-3,CAISEHSGGEFLNEQFF,TGTGCCATCAGTGAACATTCGGGGGGGGAGTTCCTCAATGAGCAGTTCTTC
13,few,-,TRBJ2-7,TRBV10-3,CASTGGLTYEQYF,TGTGCCTCCACAGGAGGACTGACCTACGAGCAGTACTTC
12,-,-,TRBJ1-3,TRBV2,CATTGSGNTIYF,TGTGCCACGACAGGCTCTGGAAACACCATATATTTT
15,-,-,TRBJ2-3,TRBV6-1,CASSLQGGAPNTQYF,TGTGCCAGCAGCCTGCAAGGGGGGGCCCCGAATACGCAGTATTTT
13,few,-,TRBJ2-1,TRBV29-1,CSGESRSYNEQFF,TGCAGCGGTGAGTCCAGGTCTTACAATGAGCAGTTCTTC
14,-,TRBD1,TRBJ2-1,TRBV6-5,CASRGTGIYNEQFF,TGTGCCAGCAGGGGGACAGGGATCTACAATGAGCAGTTCTTC
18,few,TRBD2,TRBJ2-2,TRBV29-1,CSVEDRIGSGGAVGELFF,TGCAGCGTTGAAGATCGGATTGGAAGCGGGGGGGCAGTCGGGGAGCTGTTTTTT
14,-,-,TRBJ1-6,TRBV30,CAYTRPSDNLPLHF,TGTGCCTACACCCGGCCTTCCGATAATTTACCCCTCCACTTT
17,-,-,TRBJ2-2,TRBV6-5,CASSPDETGLNTGELFF,TGCGCCAGCAGCCCCGACGAGACAGGTCTTAACACCGGGGAGCTGTTTTTT
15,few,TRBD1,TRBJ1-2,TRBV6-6,CASSYPGQPSGGYTF,TGTGCCAGCAGTTACCCGGGACAGCCTTCTGGGGGCTACACCTTC